A single sample gave rise to the 27 T cell receptor beta chains below, sequenced in a study of blood T cell repertoires in COVID-19. Repertoires were generated with immunoSEQ multiplex PCR, while TCRdb's copy carries only in-frame clones and drops some. The sample lists 350,000 to 450,000 clones, around 87% seen once, with roughly 3.1% in the top ten. Sequenced input: peripheral blood. The origin of the receptors is a human donor in a cohort sampled during active COVID-19.

To note about this clone: In the same sample, other DNA sequences code for this CDR3. V gene TRBV28 combines with J gene TRBJ1-2, with TRBD1 matching 8 bases. V was clipped by 5 bases and J by 4 bases; unmatched bases: 3. Germline assignment: CDR1 MDHEN and CDR2 SYDVKM. This CDR3 region has 13 residues. DNA of the CDR3: TGTGCCAGCAGTCTTGACAGGGGCTATGGCTACACCTTC. It specifies CASSLDRGYGYTF.

Comments on this clone: Additional DNA sequences in this sample encode the identical CDR3. V and J are TRBV11-2 and TRBJ2-5, with D possibly matching TRBD2 (5 bases). Germline lookup yields CDR1 SGHAT and CDR2 FQNNGV. V lost 2 bases and J 4 bases, leaving 11 bases between the germline ends. CDR3 length equals 14 residues. CDR3 DNA sequence: TGTGCCAGCAGCTTACTGGGTGGGAGAGAGACCCAGTACTTC. It codes for CASSLLGGRETQYF.

The chain recombines TRBV27 with TRBJ2-7; TRBD2 matches at 12 bases. The V segment lost 7 bases and the J segment 3 bases; nucleotides outside the gene matches: 7. The CDR3 sequence is 15 residues long. Germline V gene lookup returns CDR1 MNHEY and CDR2 SMNVEV (reference sequence). DNA of the CDR3: TGTGCCAGCAAGACTAGCGGGAGTCGAAACTACGAGCAGTACTTC. Protein sequence: CASKTSGSRNYEQYF.

V is TRBV7-2 and J is TRBJ2-3; 8 bases line up with TRBD2. The V and J ends lost 5 bases and 3 bases, in that order; junction bases with no gene match: 4. The CDR3 totals 14 residues. Germline V gives CDR1 SGHTA, CDR2 FQGNSA. The chain's CDR3 is CASSTTSETDTQYF. For the CDR3, the DNA is TGTGCCAGCAGCACGACTAGCGAAACAGATACGCAGTATTTT.

This clone was found a few times. This chain uses TRBV6-5 with TRBJ1-1; 8 bases are a match to TRBD1. The germline V gene encodes CDR1 MNHEY and CDR2 SVGAGI. The CDR3 totals 15 residues. After removal of 2 bases from V and 3 bases from J, the junction contained 5 bases not matched to a gene. The chain's CDR3 is CASSYNGQGDTEAFF. Written as DNA, the CDR3 is TGTGCCAGCAGTTACAACGGACAGGGAGACACTGAAGCTTTCTTT.

The chain employs TRBV5-1 and TRBJ2-5; TRBD2 matches 8 bases. V was pared by 3 bases and J by 4 bases, with 11 bases of the junction left unmatched. From germline, CDR1 is SGHRS and CDR2 YFSETQ. This CDR3 comprises 16 residues. The CDR3 reads CASSWVGRRGGETQYF. For the CDR3, the DNA is TGCGCCAGCAGCTGGGTCGGACGCCGGGGGGGAGAGACCCAGTACTTC.

As concerns this clone: The junction and the germline gene differ at one end; a read error may be behind it. V is TRBV7-2 and J is TRBJ2-4; 8 bases are a match to TRBD2. This CDR3 comprises 15 residues. Germline V lookup: CDR1 SGHTA, CDR2 FQGNSA. CDR3 nucleotide sequence: TGTGCCAGCAGCCCTCAATCCGTATCGACAGGCGGGGGGAACTTC. Translation: CASSPQSVSTGGGNF.

This chain uses TRBV21-1 with TRBJ1-1; no DNA check was done on the table's D call, TRBD1. TRBV21-1 is given as a pseudogene. The CDR3 spans 13 residues. CDR3 residues: CASRGARQGEAFF. CDR3 DNA: TGTGCCAGCAGGGGAGCCCGACAGGGAGAAGCTTTCTTT.

This clone was picked up a small number of times. CDR3 region: CSVSSDRDQPQHF. The CDR3 nucleotides are TGCAGCGTTTCTAGTGACAGGGATCAGCCCCAGCATTTT. The genes are TRBV29-1 and TRBJ1-5, with 7 bases aligning to TRBD1. The CDR3 totals 13 residues. Germline V gene lookup returns CDR1 SQVTM and CDR2 ANQGSEA. The trim removed 5 bases at V and 5 bases at J, leaving 6 bases unmatched. The entire variable domain, with the rest obtained from reference TRBV29-1 and TRBJ1-5, is as follows: SAVISQKPSRDICQRGTSLTIQCQVDSQVTMMFWYRQQPGQSLTLIATANQGSEATYESGFVIDKFPISRPNLTFSTLTVSNMSPEDSSIYLCSVSSDRDQPQHFGDGTRLSIL.

This rearrangement joins TRBV6-4 to TRBJ1-6; 11 nucleotides agree with TRBD1. CDR1 is MRHNA and CDR2 is SNTAGT in the germline V gene. The V gene end was trimmed by 4 bases and the J gene end by 8 bases; junction bases not matched to a gene: 4. This CDR3 is built from 15 residues. CDR3 sequence (DNA): TGTGCCAGCAGTGTCGGGACAGGGGGGGATTCACCCCTCCACTTT. Amino acid sequence: CASSVGTGGDSPLHF.

The chain carries TRBV7-2 and TRBJ1-5; 9 nucleotides agree with TRBD1. The CDR3 loop spans 16 amino acids. The ends lost 3 bases at V and 5 bases at J; junction bases unmatched: 8. Germline CDR1 SGHTA, CDR2 FQGNSA. CDR3 DNA sequence: TGTGCCAGCAGCTTGGTGGGACAGGGCCTTTATCAGCCCCAGCATTTT. Its protein is CASSLVGQGLYQPQHF.

This clone showed up just a few times. The chain has TRBV20-1 and TRBJ1-1, with D unclear. There are 15 residues in the CDR3. From germline, CDR1 is DFQATT and CDR2 SNEGSKA (reference sequence). Trimming left V 3 bases short and J 6 bases short, with 20 bases between. CDR3 nucleotide sequence: TGCAGTGCTAGTCATGGATTGGGAGGGTCCGCTGAAGCTTTCTTT. Protein product: CSASHGLGGSAEAFF.

As concerns this clone: A read error may produce the germline difference seen at one junction end. The CDR3 region is CAWRGRGNSDQPQHF. CDR3 nucleotides: TGTGCCTGGAGGGGTCGAGGGAATAGCGATCAGCCCCAGCATTTT. The V call is TRBV30, the J call TRBJ1-5; no clear D. The CDR3 loop spans 15 amino acids. Looked up from germline, CDR1 is GTSNPN and CDR2 is SVGIG (reference sequence). Full variable domain (rest looked up from reference TRBV30 and TRBJ1-5): SQTIHQWPATLVQPVGSPLSLECTVEGTSNPNLYWYRQAAGRGLQLLFYSVGIGQISSEVPQNLSASRPQDRQFILSSKKLLLSDSGFYLCAWRGRGNSDQPQHFGDGTRLSIL.

The chain couples TRBV27 to TRBJ2-5, with 14 bases matching TRBD2. The germline V gene has CDR1 MNHEY and CDR2 SMNVEV (reference sequence). V was pared by 2 bases and J by 0 bases, with 14 bases of the junction left unmatched. This CDR3 region has 21 residues. The CDR3 coding sequence is TGTGCCAGCAGTTTACGCGGACTAGCGGGAGGCCATGGGGGGTACCAAGAGACCCAGTACTTC. It yields the protein CASSLRGLAGGHGGYQETQYF.

The chain couples TRBV28 to TRBJ1-1, with TRBD1 matching 9 bases. This CDR3 is built from 14 residues. V shed 4 bases, J shed 5 bases, and the junction held 5 bases outside the gene matches. CDR1 and CDR2 from the germline V gene are MDHEN and SYDVKM. Here the CDR3 DNA reads TGTGCCAGCAGTTCCTTGGACAGGGGAACTGAAGCTTTCTTT. Its translation is CASSSLDRGTEAFF.

The chain combines TRBV6-5 with TRBJ2-5; TRBD2 matches at 8 bases. Per the germline V gene, CDR1 is MNHEY and CDR2 is SVGAGI. Trimming took 5 bases from V and 6 from J; bases not matched to a gene: 8. The CDR3 covers 14 residues. CDR3 DNA sequence: TGTGCCAGCAGTCAACGGGAGGGGGGGAAGACCCAGTACTTC. This gives the protein CASSQREGGKTQYF.

The chain couples TRBV28 to TRBJ1-2, with 8 bases identical to TRBD1. Germline V gene data show CDR1 as MDHEN and CDR2 as SYDVKM. After removal of 4 bases from V and 5 bases from J, the junction contained 9 bases not matched to a gene. The CDR3 runs 15 residues. CDR3 coding DNA: TGTGCCAGCAGTTCGGCAGGGGGCGCGAAATATGGCTACACCTTC. Translation gives CASSSAGGAKYGYTF.

The chain has TRBV6-5 and TRBJ2-7; 10 nucleotides align to TRBD2. This CDR3 spans 15 amino acids. Germline values: CDR1 MNHEY, CDR2 SVGAGI. Trimming at V came to 8 bases and at J to 3 bases, leaving 10 bases not matched to a gene. This chain's CDR3 is CASGRDGTSDYEQYF. CDR3 coding DNA: TGTGCCAGCGGAAGAGACGGGACTAGCGACTACGAGCAGTACTTC.

This chain connects TRBV9 to TRBJ2-3; 7 positions agree with TRBD1. The V gene end was trimmed by 0 bases and the J gene end by 4 bases; junction bases not matched to a gene: 5. The germline V gene encodes CDR1 SGDLS and CDR2 YYNGEE. The CDR3 runs to 15 residues. CDR3 sequence reads: CASSVGDRVADTQYF. CDR3 nucleotide sequence: TGTGCCAGCAGCGTAGGAGACAGGGTCGCAGATACGCAGTATTTT.

This clone turned up a few times. The chain has TRBV7-3 and TRBJ1-1; D unclear. Germline V gene data show CDR1 as SGHTA and CDR2 as FQGTGA. CDR3 length: 14 residues. Trimming cost V 4 bases and J 3 bases, with 12 bases left between them. The CDR3 region has the DNA TGTGCCAGCAGCTCCGTCGGTGGTGACACTGAAGCTTTCTTT. This encodes CASSSVGGDTEAFF.

Concerning this clone: One end of the junction does not line up with germline, which may come from a read error. The chain couples TRBV18 to TRBJ1-1; no firm D call. CDR1 and CDR2 (germline): KGHSH, LQKENI. The CDR3 has 12 amino acids. The CDR3: CASSKGTAETFF. CDR3 nucleotide sequence: TGTGCCAGCTCCAAAGGAACAGCTGAAACTTTCTTT.

J is TRBJ2-5 and V is TRBV24-1, with D maybe TRBD2 (5 bases). Germline CDR1 is KGHDR and CDR2 is SFDVKD. V lost 5 bases, J lost 1 base, and 10 bases lay in between. This CDR3 has 14 amino acids. The CDR3 bases are TGTGCCACCAGTGGTCCGGGGAGCCAAGAGACCCAGTACTTC. Its translation: CATSGPGSQETQYF.

The chain carries TRBV19 and TRBJ1-5, with D perhaps TRBD1 (5 bases). The CDR3 contains 14 residues. The germline gives CDR1 LNHDA, CDR2 SQIVND (reference sequence). V was shortened by 3 bases and J by 7 bases, with 13 bases between the two germline ends. CDR3 sequence: CASSMGQMRQPQHF. The CDR3 region has the DNA TGTGCCAGTAGTATGGGGCAAATGCGGCAGCCCCAGCATTTT.

This chain connects TRBV6-1 to TRBJ2-1, with 11 nucleotides matching TRBD2. The CDR3 is 19 amino acids. The V gene's germline CDR1 is MNHNS and CDR2 SASEGT. J gave up 7 bases and V 2 bases, and 16 bases lay outside the gene matches. CDR3 region: CASSETRGASGRKVNEQFF. The CDR3 nucleotides read TGTGCCAGCAGTGAAACTCGAGGGGCTAGCGGGAGGAAAGTAAATGAGCAGTTCTTC.

This chain uses TRBV5-1 with TRBJ2-7, with 9 bases lining up with TRBD2. The CDR3 has 16 amino acids. Losses at the gene ends were 4 bases for V and 1 base for J; bases not matched to a gene: 9. Germline-derived CDR1 and CDR2 are SGHRS and YFSETQ. In DNA, the CDR3 is TGCGCCAGCAGCCCCCGGACTAGCGATGGTTCCTACGAGCAGTACTTC. It codes for CASSPRTSDGSYEQYF. Combining the CDR3 with reference TRBV5-1 and TRBJ2-7 gives the whole variable domain KAGVTQTPRYLIKTRGQQVTLSCSPISGHRSVSWYQQTPGQGLQFLFEYFSETQRNKGNFPGRFSGRQFSNSRSEMNVSTLELGDSALYLCASSPRTSDGSYEQYFGPGTRLTVT.

This clone showed up just once. The J gene is TRBJ1-1, the V gene TRBV5-4; D remains unclear. The CDR3 has 15 residues. The germline CDR1 and CDR2 sequences are SGHNT and YYREEE (reference sequence). V shed 2 bases and J shed 7 bases, with 18 bases lying between them. DNA for the CDR3: TGTGCCAGCAGCTTCGGTCGGGTCGGAGATAGTGAAGCTTTCTTT. Its protein product is CASSFGRVGDSEAFF.

The chain recombines TRBV11-3 with TRBJ2-2, with D perhaps TRBD1 (5 bases). V was trimmed by 5 bases and J by 0 bases, leaving 7 bases between them. Germline V gene sequence: CDR1 SGHNT, CDR2 YENEEA. This CDR3 is built from 14 residues. In nucleotides, the CDR3 is TGTGCCAGCAGCAAGGGGACGAACACCGGGGAGCTGTTTTTT. Its protein is CASSKGTNTGELFF.